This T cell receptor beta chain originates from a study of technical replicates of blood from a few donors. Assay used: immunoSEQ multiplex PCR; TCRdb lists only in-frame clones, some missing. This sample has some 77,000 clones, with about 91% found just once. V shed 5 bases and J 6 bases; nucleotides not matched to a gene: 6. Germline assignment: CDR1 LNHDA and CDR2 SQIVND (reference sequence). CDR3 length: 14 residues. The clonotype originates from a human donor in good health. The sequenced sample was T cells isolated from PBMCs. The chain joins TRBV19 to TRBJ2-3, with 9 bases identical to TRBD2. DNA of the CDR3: TGTGCCAGTAGTGTAGCGGGAGTTAGTGATACGCAGTATTTT. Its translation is CASSVAGVSDTQYF.